This TCR beta chain was recorded in a study of shared clonotypes between healthy human individuals. Study as a whole: Serving as donors were two women and three men, whose ages spanned 18 to 49. Each donor had three CD4 naive, three CD4 memory, two CD8 naive and one CD8 memory plate.

Sorted-subset replicate PCR reactions contained roughly 190 ng DNA, corresponding to tens of thousands of T cell genomes. Some clones are missing from TCRdb's copy, which holds only in-frame ones; the method was immunoSEQ multiplex PCR. The sample includes about 600,000 clones, around 97% of them seen just once. Study-wide results and limits: In a handful of donors, around 5.5% of naive CD4 clonotypes appeared in common.

Germline V gene data show CDR1 as ENHRY and CDR2 as SYGVKD. CDR3 length: 14 amino acids. Trimming stripped 0 bases from V and 0 bases from J, with 6 bases between. On this clone: Antigen specificity is unknown.

The chain combines TRBV10-3 with TRBJ2-7; the D is unclear. The clonotype originates from a woman younger than 45 in good health. Sequencing used naive CD4+ T cells sorted from blood. Subset: CD45RA+ positively selected. CDR3 coding DNA: TGTGCCATCAGTGAGTCGGTTACCTCCTACGAGCAGTACTTC. Protein product: CAISESVTSYEQYF.